Included here is one T cell receptor (beta chain) sequence, with context. The antigen remains unidentified. Some clones are missing from TCRdb's copy, which holds only in-frame ones; the method was immunoSEQ multiplex PCR. Found here are roughly 92,000 clones, 82% of them singletons; the top ten hold about a sixth. The data were obtained in a study of Ad26.COV2.S vaccination and SARS-CoV-2 variants. Findings of the study overall: Reported post-vaccination CD8+ and CD4+ T cell responses to spike showed substantial breadth.

CDR1 MGHRA and CDR2 YSYEKL come from the germline V gene. Trimming at V came to 0 bases and at J to 3 bases, leaving 3 bases not matched to a gene. This CDR3 is built from 15 residues. The chain uses TRBV4-1 and TRBJ2-7, with 9 positions matching TRBD1. The sequence came from a human donor who had recovered from COVID-19. The sequencing here drew on peripheral blood, taken after recovery from COVID-19. CDR3 sequence (DNA): TGCGCCAGCAGCCAAGAGACAGGGGGTAGCTACGAGCAGTACTTC. This codes for CASSQETGGSYEQYF.